This passage covers 12 T cell receptor beta chains from one sample sequenced in a study of blood T cell repertoires in COVID-19 (dated by TCRdb to 2019 to 2021). The library was made by the immunoSEQ multiplex PCR assay. TCRdb holds this immuneACCESS table with in-frame rearrangements only. Some clones are missing; in checked studies, unresolved V genes explain under half, and the rest has no known cause. The sample table records 440,000 or so clones; roughly 90% of these occur just once. 1.5% to 1.9% of the sample rests with the top ten. The sequencing sample was made of peripheral blood. The receptors were gathered from a woman aged 40 to 50 with COVID-19, enrolled during active disease.

The chain is built from TRBV2 and TRBJ1-1; TRBD1 agrees at 9 bases. Germline V gene data show CDR1 as SNHLY and CDR2 as FYNNEI. The trim removed 4 bases at V and 1 base at J, leaving 1 base unmatched. The CDR3 is 14 residues long. The CDR3 nucleotides read TGTGCCAGCAGTGGACAGGGGGGGAACACTGAAGCTTTCTTT. Protein sequence: CASSGQGGNTEAFF. Full variable domain (remainder filled in from reference TRBV2 and TRBJ1-1): EPEVTQTPSHQVTQMGQEVILRCVPISNHLYFYWYRQILGQKVEFLVSFYNNEISEKSEIFDDQFSVERPDGSNFTLKIRSTKLEDSAMYFCASSGQGGNTEAFFGQGTRLTVV.

The chain couples TRBV7-8 to TRBJ1-3, with 9 bases aligning to TRBD1. Per germline, CDR1 SGHVS and CDR2 FQNEAQ. There are 17 residues in the CDR3. Unmatched junction bases numbered 9, after V lost 6 bases and J lost 0 bases. CDR3: CASSLLTGGASGNTIYF. The CDR3 nucleotides read TGTGCCAGCAGTTTATTGACAGGGGGTGCCTCTGGAAACACCATATATTTT.

A few counts support this clone. The CDR3 here is CASSLPSGRGYEQYF. CDR3 nucleotides: TGTGCCAGCAGTTTGCCTAGCGGGAGAGGCTACGAGCAGTACTTC. This chain connects TRBV28 to TRBJ2-7, with 10 bases aligning to TRBD2. Looked up from germline, CDR1 is MDHEN and CDR2 is SYDVKM. This CDR3 contains 15 residues. Trimming cost V 3 bases and J 3 bases; bases outside gene matches: 5. Full variable domain (outside the CDR3, taken from reference TRBV28 and TRBJ2-7): DVKVTQSSRYLVKRTGEKVFLECVQDMDHENMFWYRQDPGLGLRLIYFSYDVKMKEKGDIPEGYSVSREKKERFSLILESASTNQTSMYLCASSLPSGRGYEQYFGPGTRLTVT.

J is TRBJ2-3 and V is TRBV6-6, with TRBD1 matching 8 bases. The CDR3 runs 14 residues. Germline assignment: CDR1 MNHNY and CDR2 SVGAGI (reference sequence). The J segment lost 2 bases and the V segment lost 6 bases, leaving 4 bases of the junction unmatched. The CDR3 is CASRAGQATDTQYF. CDR3 bases: TGTGCCAGCAGGGCGGGACAGGCCACAGATACGCAGTATTTT.

This clone came up once. The chain recombines TRBV5-1 with TRBJ2-7, with TRBD2 as a possible D gene (6 bases). This CDR3 is 14 amino acids long. V was clipped by 2 bases and J by 3 bases, with 12 bases between them. The germline CDR1 and CDR2 sequences are SGHRS and YFSETQ. This CDR3 reads CASSFEEGFYEQYF. CDR3 DNA: TGCGCCAGCAGCTTTGAGGAGGGCTTCTACGAGCAGTACTTC.

The V gene is TRBV7-9, the J gene TRBJ1-1; D is possibly TRBD1 (5 bases). Germline CDR1 reads SEHNR; CDR2 reads FQNEAQ (reference sequence). CDR3 length: 13 residues. V lost 2 bases to trimming and J lost 6 bases, with 10 bases between them. CDR3 nucleotides: TGTGCCAGCAGCTTATTGGGACTTGCTGAAGCTTTCTTT. It specifies CASSLLGLAEAFF.

The rearrangement joins TRBV2 to TRBJ1-5; 9 positions agree with TRBD1. Germline lookup yields CDR1 SNHLY and CDR2 FYNNEI. V was pared by 5 bases and J by 5 bases, with 1 base of the junction left unmatched. There are 13 residues in the CDR3. CDR3 amino acids: CASSRDRDQPQHF. CDR3 DNA: TGTGCCAGCAGTCGGGACAGGGATCAGCCCCAGCATTTT. The full variable domain, rest sourced from reference TRBV2 and TRBJ1-5, is EPEVTQTPSHQVTQMGQEVILRCVPISNHLYFYWYRQILGQKVEFLVSFYNNEISEKSEIFDDQFSVERPDGSNFTLKIRSTKLEDSAMYFCASSRDRDQPQHFGDGTRLSIL.

J is TRBJ1-2 and V is TRBV28; 8 bases map to TRBD1. The CDR3 sequence is 14 residues long. Germline values: CDR1 MDHEN, CDR2 SYDVKM. Unmatched junction bases numbered 7, after V lost 4 bases and J lost 6 bases. CDR3 in amino acids: CASSSRDRIHGYTF. The CDR3 DNA follows: TGTGCCAGCAGTTCCCGGGACAGGATACATGGCTACACCTTC.

The V and J genes are TRBV5-1 and TRBJ2-2; 10 nucleotides agree with TRBD1. The germline V gene has CDR1 SGHRS and CDR2 YFSETQ. The CDR3 is made up of 16 amino acids. The junction had 3 bases not matched to a gene; V was cut back by 0 bases and J by 4 bases. The CDR3 DNA follows: TGCGCCAGCAGCTTGGTAGGGACAGGGGTCACCGGGGAGCTGTTTTTT. This encodes CASSLVGTGVTGELFF.

A few counts support this clone. The genes are TRBV28 and TRBJ2-7; 8 bases match TRBD1. The CDR3 is 16 residues long. Germline loops: CDR1 MDHEN, CDR2 SYDVKM. V lost 6 bases to trimming and J lost 2 bases; unmatched junction nucleotides: 12. The CDR3: CASSRGRLGVTYEQYF. CDR3 nucleotides: TGTGCCAGCAGCAGGGGGCGGCTGGGGGTAACCTACGAGCAGTACTTC. The variable domain in full, completed from reference TRBV28 and TRBJ2-7, reads DVKVTQSSRYLVKRTGEKVFLECVQDMDHENMFWYRQDPGLGLRLIYFSYDVKMKEKGDIPEGYSVSREKKERFSLILESASTNQTSMYLCASSRGRLGVTYEQYFGPGTRLTVT.

The chain recombines TRBV12-3 or TRBV12-4 with TRBJ1-2; a weak D match, TRBD1 (5 bases). The length of the CDR3 is 13 residues. V was trimmed by 2 bases and J by 5 bases, leaving 9 bases between them. CDR3 sequence: CASSLSRAYGYTF. CDR3 in DNA: TGTGCCAGCAGTTTATCCAGGGCTTATGGCTACACCTTC.

The chain carries TRBV18 and TRBJ1-6; D may be TRBD1 (6 bases). CDR1 KGHSH and CDR2 LQKENI come from the germline V gene. The V end lost 2 bases, the J end lost 7 bases, and 15 bases lay between the germline ends. The CDR3 loop spans 16 amino acids. CDR3 sequence: CASSPNTGQGNSPLHF. CDR3 DNA: TGTGCCAGCTCACCAAACACCGGCCAGGGGAATTCACCCCTCCACTTT.